This T cell receptor (beta chain) was recovered during a study of blood T cell repertoires in COVID-19. V lost 0 bases to trimming and J lost 10 bases, with 12 bases between them. The CDR3 spans 13 residues. Germline lookup yields CDR1 LGHDT and CDR2 YNNKEL (reference sequence). Assay used: immunoSEQ multiplex PCR; TCRdb lists only in-frame clones, some missing. The repertoire holds about 150,000 clones, with 82% as singletons. The chain couples TRBV3-1 (or the pseudogene TRBV3-2) to TRBJ1-1; the D gene is possibly TRBD1 (5 bases). The sample taken for sequencing was peripheral blood. The source is a human donor with acute or convalescent COVID-19. The donor label of this sample is uncertain. CDR3 loop: CASSQDWGDLAFF. The DNA of the CDR3 is TGTGCCAGCAGCCAAGATTGGGGGGACCTAGCTTTCTTT.